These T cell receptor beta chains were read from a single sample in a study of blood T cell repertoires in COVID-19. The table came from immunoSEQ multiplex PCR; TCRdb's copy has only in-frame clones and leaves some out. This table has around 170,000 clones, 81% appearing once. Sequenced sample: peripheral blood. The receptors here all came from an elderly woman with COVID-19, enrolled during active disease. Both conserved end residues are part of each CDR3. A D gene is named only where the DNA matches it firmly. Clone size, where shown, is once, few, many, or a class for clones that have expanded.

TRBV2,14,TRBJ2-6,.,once,CASSDFSGANVLTF,TGTGCCAGCAGTGACTTCTCTGGGGCCAACGTCCTGACTTTC
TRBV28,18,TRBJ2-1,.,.,CASSLLPGLTTENNEQFF,TGTGCCAGCAGCCTTCTACCCGGTTTGACTACCGAGAACAATGAGCAGTTCTTC
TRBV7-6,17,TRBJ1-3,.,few,CASSLENYRGAGNTIYF,TGTGCCAGCAGCTTAGAAAACTACCGGGGTGCTGGAAACACCATATATTTT
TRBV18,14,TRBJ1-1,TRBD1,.,CASSGTGWNTEAFF,TGTGCCAGCTCAGGGACAGGCTGGAACACTGAAGCTTTCTTT
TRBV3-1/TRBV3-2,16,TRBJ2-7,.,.,CASSQSPGPQGGEQYF,TGTGCCAGCAGCCAGTCCCCTGGGCCCCAAGGAGGAGAGCAGTACTTC
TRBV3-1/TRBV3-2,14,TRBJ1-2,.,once,CASSPDRPPYGYTF,TGTGCCAGCAGCCCCGACAGGCCCCCCTATGGCTACACCTTC
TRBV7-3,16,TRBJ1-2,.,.,CASSLDGLSDRNGYTF,TGTGCCAGCAGCTTAGATGGCCTCTCAGATCGAAATGGCTACACCTTC
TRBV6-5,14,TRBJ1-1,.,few,CASSPQQGGTEAFF,TGTGCCAGCAGTCCCCAACAGGGCGGCACTGAAGCTTTCTTT
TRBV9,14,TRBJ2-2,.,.,CASSATRNTGELFF,TGTGCCAGCAGCGCCACAAGGAACACCGGGGAGCTGTTTTTT
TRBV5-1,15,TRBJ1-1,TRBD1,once,CASSLGTGRITEAFF,TGCGCCAGCAGCTTGGGGACAGGGCGAATCACTGAAGCTTTCTTT